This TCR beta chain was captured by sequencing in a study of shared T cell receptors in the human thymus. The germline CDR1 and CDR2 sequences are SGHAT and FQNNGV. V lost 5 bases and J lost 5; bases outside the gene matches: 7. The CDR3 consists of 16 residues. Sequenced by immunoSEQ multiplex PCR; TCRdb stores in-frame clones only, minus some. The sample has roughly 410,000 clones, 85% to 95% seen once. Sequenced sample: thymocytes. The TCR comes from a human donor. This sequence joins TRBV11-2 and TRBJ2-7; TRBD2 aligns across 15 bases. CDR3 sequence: CASSTTRTSGRDEQYF. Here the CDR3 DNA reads TGTGCCAGCAGCACCACGCGGACTAGCGGGAGGGACGAGCAGTACTTC.